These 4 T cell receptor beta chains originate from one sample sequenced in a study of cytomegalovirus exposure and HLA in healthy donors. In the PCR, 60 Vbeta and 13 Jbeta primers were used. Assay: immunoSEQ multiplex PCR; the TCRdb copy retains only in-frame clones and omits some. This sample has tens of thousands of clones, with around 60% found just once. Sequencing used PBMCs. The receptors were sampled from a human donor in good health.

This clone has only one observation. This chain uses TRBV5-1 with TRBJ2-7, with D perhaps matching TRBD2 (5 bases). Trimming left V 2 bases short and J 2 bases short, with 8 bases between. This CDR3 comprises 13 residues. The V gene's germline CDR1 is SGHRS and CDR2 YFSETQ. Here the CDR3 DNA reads TGCGCCAGCAGCTTATCGGGGACCTACGAGCAGTACTTC. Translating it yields CASSLSGTYEQYF.

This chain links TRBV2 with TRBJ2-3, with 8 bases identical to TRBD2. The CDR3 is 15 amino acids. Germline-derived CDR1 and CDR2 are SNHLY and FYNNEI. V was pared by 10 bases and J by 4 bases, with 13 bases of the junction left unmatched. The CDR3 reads CATKSGGGRADTQYF. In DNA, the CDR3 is TGTGCCACCAAATCCGGGGGGGGACGCGCAGATACGCAGTATTTT.

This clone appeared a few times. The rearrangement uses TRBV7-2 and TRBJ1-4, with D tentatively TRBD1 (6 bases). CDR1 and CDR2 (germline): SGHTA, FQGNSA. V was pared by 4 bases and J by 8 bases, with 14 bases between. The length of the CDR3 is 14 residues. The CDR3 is CASSSTGSGEKLFF. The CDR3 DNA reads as TGTGCCAGCAGCTCCACAGGGTCAGGGGAAAAACTGTTTTTT.

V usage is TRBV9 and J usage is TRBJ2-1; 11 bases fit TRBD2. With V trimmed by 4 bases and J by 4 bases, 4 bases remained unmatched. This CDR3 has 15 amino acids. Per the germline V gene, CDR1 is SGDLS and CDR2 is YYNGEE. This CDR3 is CASSNSGGGYNEQFF. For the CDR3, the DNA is TGTGCCAGCAGCAATAGCGGGGGGGGTTACAATGAGCAGTTCTTC.